These 2 T cell receptor beta chains were sequenced from one sample in a study of cytotoxic CD8 clonotypes in ibrutinib-treated CLL (dated by TCRdb to the early 2020s). Library preparation was by the immunoSEQ multiplex PCR assay. Here the immuneACCESS table is served through TCRdb, limited to in-frame sequences with V and J called. Missing clones are a known gap in these copies; in checked studies unresolved V genes cover under half, and the rest lacks a known reason. The sample includes roughly 76,000 clones, with approximately 80% observed a single time. The ten largest clones capture 7.7% of the sample. The time point tag for this specimen amounts to: progressive disease on ibrutinib. Sequenced material: PBMCs, taken at disease progression, from a patient treated with ibrutinib. The receptors originated from a human donor with chronic lymphocytic leukemia.

The genes are TRBV7-2 and TRBJ2-7, with TRBD2 identical over 10 bases. CDR3 length: 17 residues. V was clipped by 5 bases and J by 3 bases; unmatched bases: 13. Looked up from germline, CDR1 is SGHTA and CDR2 is FQGNSA. The CDR3 spells CASSPRRAGGLNYEQYF. CDR3 sequence (DNA): TGTGCCAGCAGCCCGAGGCGAGCGGGAGGGCTGAACTACGAGCAGTACTTC.

V is TRBV11-2 and J is TRBJ2-3; 7 bases map to TRBD2. The germline CDR1 and CDR2 sequences are SGHAT and FQNNGV. The CDR3 covers 18 residues. The V segment lost 1 base and the J segment 2 bases; nucleotides outside the gene matches: 12. The CDR3 sequence: CASSLGVALARYTDTQYF. In DNA, the CDR3 is TGTGCCAGCAGCTTAGGAGTGGCACTAGCGAGATACACAGATACGCAGTATTTT.